A single TCR beta chain is shown here with its context. Its target is unknown. This specimen comes from a study of regulatory and conventional T cells in RAG deficiency. For the study at large: In hypomorphic RAG CID or atypical SCID, autoimmunity is frequently associated.

Using immunoSEQ multiplex PCR, the repertoire was profiled, and TCRdb retains in-frame clones only, with some absent. The sample shows roughly 10,000 clones, about 95% of them seen only once. Blood CD4+ CD25-low CD127-high conventional T cells supplied the genomic DNA template. Study-level results: Other subsets showed around 10-fold reductions, but Treg unique TCR beta sequences fell approximately 90-fold in these patients. Patient subsets had shorter CDR3s; Omenn Treg-Tconv overlap exceeded 90%.

The sequencing input was CD4+ effector T cells sorted from blood. This clonotype was obtained from a human donor with RAG deficiency presenting as severe combined immunodeficiency.

DNA for the CDR3: TGTGCCAGCAGCCGGACAGGCACAGATACGCAGTATTTT. This codes for CASSRTGTDTQYF. The chain is built from TRBV11-2 and TRBJ2-3, with TRBD1 as a possible D gene (6 bases). Looked up from germline, CDR1 is SGHAT and CDR2 is FQNNGV. The CDR3 extends over 13 amino acids. V was pared by 5 bases and J by 1 base, with 7 bases between.